This passage covers 11 T cell receptor beta chains from one sample sequenced in a study of long-term antiretroviral therapy in people with HIV. It was version v3.0 of the immunoSEQ assay that was run at survey level. The repertoire was sequenced with immunoSEQ multiplex PCR; TCRdb's copy has only in-frame clones and lacks some. Of 34,000 or so clones listed, 75% to 85% are singletons. Sequenced material: unsorted PBMCs, taken approximately 3.3 years after starting antiretroviral therapy. All receptors derive from a man aged 18 to 29 with HIV.

V and J are TRBV6-5 and TRBJ1-3; the D gene is possibly TRBD1 (6 bases). Germline CDR1 MNHEY, CDR2 SVGAGI. V lost 4 bases, J lost 0 bases, and 13 bases lay in between. CDR3 length: 16 amino acids. The CDR3 is CASSSDRLSSGNTIYF. The CDR3 nucleotides read TGTGCCAGCAGTTCCGACAGGCTCTCCTCTGGAAACACCATATATTTT.

The CDR3 nucleotides read TGTGCCAGCAGCTTGAGGGTTTCCTACAATGAGCAGTTCTTC. Translation: CASSLRVSYNEQFF. The chain links TRBV7-8 to TRBJ2-1, with D perhaps TRBD2 (5 bases). V dropped 3 bases and J dropped 1 base, with 7 bases sitting between them. CDR3 length: 14 residues. The germline gives CDR1 SGHVS, CDR2 FQNEAQ.

V usage is TRBV19 and J usage is TRBJ1-1, with D possibly matching TRBD1 (5 bases). Germline CDR1 reads LNHDA; CDR2 reads SQIVND (reference sequence). The CDR3 sequence is 11 residues long. Trimming shortened V by 11 bases and J by 5 bases, and 12 bases separated the two germline ends. The CDR3 here is CAASWGTEAFF. As DNA, the CDR3 is TGTGCCGCATCATGGGGGACTGAAGCTTTCTTT.

Only a few counts were recorded for this clone. The V call is TRBV5-1, the J call TRBJ2-7; TRBD1 is a possible D gene (5 bases). Germline V gene lookup returns CDR1 SGHRS and CDR2 YFSETQ. The V end was cut by 0 bases, the J end by 2 bases, with 15 bases between. The CDR3 is 16 residues long. Written as DNA, the CDR3 is TGCGCCAGCAGCTTGGGCAGTCACAGGAGCACCTACGAGCAGTACTTC. Translation: CASSLGSHRSTYEQYF.

The J gene is TRBJ1-2, the V gene TRBV9, with 7 bases fitting TRBD1. Per the germline V gene, CDR1 is SGDLS and CDR2 is YYNGEE. With 3 bases clipped from V and 4 bases from J, the junction kept 6 bases outside the gene matches. The CDR3 length is 14 residues. The CDR3 DNA reads as TGTGCCAGCAGCGAGGGGGGACAGTCCTATGGCTACACCTTC. This encodes CASSEGGQSYGYTF.

This rearrangement joins TRBV5-3 to TRBJ2-3; D ambiguous. TRBV5-3 is known as an ORF, though its function is uncertain. V shed 1 base and J shed 2 bases, with 11 bases lying between them. The CDR3 runs to 15 residues. Here the CDR3 DNA reads TGTGCCAGAAGCTTGAAGGTCCCTAACACAGATACGCAGTATTTT. It translates to CARSLKVPNTDTQYF.

This clone showed up just once. This chain joins TRBV6-1 and TRBJ1-1; D gene unclear. Germline V CDR1 and CDR2: MNHNS, SASEGT. The length of the CDR3 is 16 residues. Between the trimmed V and J ends, which lost 2 bases and 1 base, there was a span of 14 bases. CDR3 sequence (DNA): TGTGCCAGCAGTGAAACTAGGCCGGCAGGGAACACTGAAGCTTTCTTT. The encoded protein is CASSETRPAGNTEAFF.

The rearrangement uses TRBV15 and TRBJ2-1; 8 positions match TRBD2. Germline V gene data show CDR1 as LNHNV and CDR2 as YYDKDF (reference sequence). This CDR3 has 16 residues. V was pared by 4 bases and J by 7 bases, with 12 bases of the junction left unmatched. CDR3 region: CATSTLAGPRENEQFF. The CDR3 coding sequence is TGTGCCACCAGCACCCTAGCGGGCCCCAGGGAGAATGAGCAGTTCTTC.

The chain links TRBV5-6 to TRBJ1-1; unclear D gene. Germline V lookup: CDR1 SGHDT, CDR2 YYEEEE. The CDR3 sequence is 13 residues long. Trimming removed 3 bases at V and 1 base at J, with 7 bases between. The CDR3 reads CASSSGRNTEAFF. CDR3 in DNA: TGTGCCAGCAGCTCCGGACGGAACACTGAAGCTTTCTTT.

V is TRBV6-1 and J is TRBJ2-4, with D possibly matching TRBD2 (6 bases). Germline CDR1 and CDR2: MNHNS and SASEGT. CDR3 length equals 14 residues. With 6 bases removed from V and 8 bases from J, the gap between germline ends came to 17 bases. CDR3 sequence: CASRGDFGGDIQYF. DNA of the CDR3: TGTGCCAGCAGGGGGGACTTCGGGGGAGACATTCAGTACTTC.

This clone appeared once. This chain links TRBV4-1 with TRBJ2-7; a possible D gene is TRBD1 (6 bases). V lost 4 bases and J 1 base, leaving 17 bases between the germline ends. Germline V lookup: CDR1 MGHRA, CDR2 YSYEKL. This CDR3 has 16 amino acids. CDR3 in DNA: TGCGCCAGCAGCCGCGGAACAGGGTTTGATTCCTACGAGCAGTACTTC. It encodes CASSRGTGFDSYEQYF.